This is a list of T cell receptor beta chains from one sample in a study of blood T cells in healthy people across ages. TCRdb ran MiXCR on the 5' RACE reads and lists one entry per CDR3 protein. The sample holds about 750,000 distinct CDR3 sequences, 53% seen once. The sample consisted of blood. The receptors were gathered from a man older than 75 in good health. Both conserved end residues are part of each CDR3. The order of the fields is V gene, J gene, D gene, clone size, CDR3 DNA, CDR3 protein. D genes are given only for firm matches. Clone size is given for some rows only: seen once, a few or many times, or a class if the clone is expanded.

TRBV27	TRBJ2-5	.	many	TGTGCCAGCAGTTTAAACAGTTTAGGGACCCAGTACTTC	CASSLNSLGTQYF
TRBV9	TRBJ2-3	.	.	TGTGCCAGCACATTGGGTAGCGACACAGATACGCAGTATTTT	CASTLGSDTDTQYF
TRBV4-1	TRBJ1-4	.	.	TGCGCCAGCAGCCAAGATGCCCCCTCCGGGGGTTGGGAAAAACTGTTTTTT	CASSQDAPSGGWEKLFF
TRBV20-1	TRBJ2-5	.	few	TGCAGTGCGTATGGCGGGGTGGGGGAGACCCAGTACTTC	CSAYGGVGETQYF
TRBV3-1	TRBJ2-6	.	.	TGTGCCAGCAGCCAGAGCCCAACTGGGGCCAACGTCCTGACTTTC	CASSQSPTGANVLTF
TRBV28	TRBJ2-5	TRBD2	.	TGTGCCAGCAAATCTGGCGGGAGAGTGAAGACCCAGTACTTC	CASKSGGRVKTQYF
TRBV11-1	TRBJ2-7	.	.	TGTGCCAGCCGAAGGGACGAGAGAGTCTCCTACGAGCAGTACTTC	CASRRDERVSYEQYF
TRBV29-1	TRBJ1-2	.	few	TGCAGCGTGGAGACGAGATATAAGGAGGGCTACACCTTC	CSVETRYKEGYTF
TRBV12-3/TRBV12-4	TRBJ2-1	TRBD2	few	TGTGCCAGCAGTCCCCGGACTAGCGTTTTGGAATACAATGAGCAGTTCTTC	CASSPRTSVLEYNEQFF
TRBV5-1	TRBJ2-7	.	few	TGCGCCAGCAGCCGTCAATGGGGAGGGACAGGCTCCTACGAGCAGTACTTC	CASSRQWGGTGSYEQYF
TRBV5-1	TRBJ1-2	TRBD1	few	TGCGCCAGCAGCTTGGCGGACAGGGGAATATTTGATGGCTACACCTTC	CASSLADRGIFDGYTF
TRBV7-9	TRBJ2-5	TRBD1	.	TGTGCCAGCAGCTTACTTTGGACCAGGGGGCTAGGGGAGACCCAGTACTTC	CASSLLWTRGLGETQYF
TRBV7-2	TRBJ2-3	TRBD2	.	TGTGCCAGCAGCCTAAACCCCGGACTAGTCGTGTCAGATACGCAGTATTTT	CASSLNPGLVVSDTQYF
TRBV7-6	TRBJ2-1	TRBD2	.	TGTGCCAGCAGCTTAGCGGGACTAGCGGGACCACATGAGCAGTTCTTC	CASSLAGLAGPHEQFF
TRBV27	TRBJ2-4	.	.	TGTGCCAGCAGTTTATCGGACCCAGGCTATCTAGCCAAAAACATTCAGTACTTC	CASSLSDPGYLAKNIQYF
TRBV27	TRBJ1-6	TRBD1	.	TGTGCCAGCAGACCCGGACAGGGGGCGCGCTATAATTCACCCCTCCACTTT	CASRPGQGARYNSPLHF
TRBV27	TRBJ2-7	TRBD2	.	TGTGCCAGCAGTTTCCCGGTCACCTTTCGGACTAGCGGGAGTAGTACCTACGAGCAGTACTTC	CASSFPVTFRTSGSSTYEQYF
TRBV3-1	TRBJ2-7	TRBD2	.	TGTGCCAGCAGCGCTCTAGCGGGAGGGCCGGACGAGCAGTACTTC	CASSALAGGPDEQYF
TRBV6-6	TRBJ1-2	.	.	TGTGCCAGCAGTTACTTAGGCTATGGCTACACCTTC	CASSYLGYGYTF
TRBV24-1	TRBJ2-3	TRBD2	.	TGTGCCACCAGTGACCCGGGCGGGGAGGGGAGCACAGATACGCAGTATTTT	CATSDPGGEGSTDTQYF
TRBV18	TRBJ2-4	.	.	TGTGCCAGCTCCATTAGAGACAGTGGCAAAAACATTCAGTACTTC	CASSIRDSGKNIQYF
TRBV29-1	TRBJ1-2	TRBD1	few	TGCAGCGCCTCGGACAGGGGGACTTATGGCTACACCTTC	CSASDRGTYGYTF
TRBV5-1	TRBJ2-2	.	.	TGCGCCAGCAGCTTGGATTCCGGGACTCTCCTATCCGGGGAGCTGTTTTTT	CASSLDSGTLLSGELFF
TRBV3-1	TRBJ2-5	.	.	TGTGCCAGCAGCCAAGGAGTTAGCGTAGGGACCCAGTACTTC	CASSQGVSVGTQYF
TRBV18	TRBJ2-1	.	.	TGTGCCAGCTCACAACTAGCACCCTCCTACAATGAGCAGTTCTTC	CASSQLAPSYNEQFF
TRBV29-1	TRBJ2-5	.	few	TGCAGCGTGGAGTACCAAGAGACCCAGTACTTC	CSVEYQETQYF
TRBV7-2	TRBJ2-5	TRBD1	few	TGTGCCAGCAGCTTAACCGGGACAGCTATCCTACGAGAGCAGTACTTC	CASSLTGTAILREQYF
TRBV11-1	TRBJ2-1	.	once	TGTGCCAGCAGCTCCCGGGACGACGGGTGGGAAAGCGAGCAGTTCTTC	CASSSRDDGWESEQFF
TRBV28	TRBJ2-7	.	.	TGTGCCAGCAGTTCCCAACTAGAGCAGTACTTC	CASSSQLEQYF
TRBV9	TRBJ1-2	.	few	TGTGCCAGCAGCGCCGGACCCGGGACCTATGGCTACACCTTC	CASSAGPGTYGYTF
TRBV20-1	TRBJ2-5	.	.	TGCAGTGCTAGGGGAGATGGGGCCGGTGAGACCCAGTACTTC	CSARGDGAGETQYF
TRBV7-9	TRBJ2-7	TRBD1	.	TGTGCCAGCGGCACGACAGGGGACGAGCAGTACTTC	CASGTTGDEQYF
TRBV6-2/TRBV6-3	TRBJ2-3	.	.	TGTGCCAGCAGGCACAACAGGTACACAGATACGCAGTATTTT	CASRHNRYTDTQYF
TRBV30	TRBJ2-7	.	.	TGTGCCTGGAGGCAGGGTTTGGGGGTATTCCGCGACTACGAGCAGTACTTC	CAWRQGLGVFRDYEQYF
TRBV27	TRBJ1-1	.	few	TGTGCCAGCAGTTCCTACGGACTAGGGCCTGAGGTGGGGGGCACTGAAGCTTTCTTT	CASSSYGLGPEVGGTEAFF
TRBV15	TRBJ2-1	TRBD2	.	TGTGCCGCCAGCAGAGATCTAGCGGGAAGGTTTGAGCAGTTCTTC	CAASRDLAGRFEQFF
TRBV12-3/TRBV12-4	TRBJ1-6	.	.	TGTGCCAGCAGTTTCAATCAATTGGGTTCACCCCTCCACTTT	CASSFNQLGSPLHF
TRBV20-1	TRBJ2-1	TRBD1	.	TGCAGTGCTGATCGAGGGACAGGGATGATGGATGAGCAGTTCTTC	CSADRGTGMMDEQFF
TRBV5-1	TRBJ2-1	TRBD2	.	TGCGCCAGCAGCTTTAGACTAGCGGGACCACAAGAGACCCAGTTCTTC	CASSFRLAGPQETQFF
TRBV12-3/TRBV12-4	TRBJ1-1	.	many	TGTGCCAGCAGCCAGTACGCCGGGTCTGAAGCTTTCTTT	CASSQYAGSEAFF
TRBV6-1	TRBJ1-1	.	.	TGTGCCAGCAGTGAGGGACGGTTAACTGAAGCTTTCTTT	CASSEGRLTEAFF
TRBV3-1	TRBJ2-5	.	few	TGTGCCAGCAGCCAGTCAGGGAGACAGTACTTC	CASSQSGRQYF
TRBV20-1	TRBJ1-6	.	.	TGCAGTGCTAGAGATCCGATTTGGGACCCCGAAGTTTCACCCCTCCACTTT	CSARDPIWDPEVSPLHF
TRBV27	TRBJ2-7	TRBD2	few	TGTGCCAGCAGCCGTAGCGGGTCCGTCTCCTACGAGCAGTACTTC	CASSRSGSVSYEQYF
TRBV4-1	TRBJ2-7	.	.	TGCGCCAGCAGCCAAGGCTACAGTGGTTCCTACGAGCAGTACTTC	CASSQGYSGSYEQYF
TRBV6-2/TRBV6-3	TRBJ2-1	TRBD2	.	TGTGCCAGCAGTTACCCCCAGACTAGCGCACTCTACAATGAGCAGTTCTTC	CASSYPQTSALYNEQFF